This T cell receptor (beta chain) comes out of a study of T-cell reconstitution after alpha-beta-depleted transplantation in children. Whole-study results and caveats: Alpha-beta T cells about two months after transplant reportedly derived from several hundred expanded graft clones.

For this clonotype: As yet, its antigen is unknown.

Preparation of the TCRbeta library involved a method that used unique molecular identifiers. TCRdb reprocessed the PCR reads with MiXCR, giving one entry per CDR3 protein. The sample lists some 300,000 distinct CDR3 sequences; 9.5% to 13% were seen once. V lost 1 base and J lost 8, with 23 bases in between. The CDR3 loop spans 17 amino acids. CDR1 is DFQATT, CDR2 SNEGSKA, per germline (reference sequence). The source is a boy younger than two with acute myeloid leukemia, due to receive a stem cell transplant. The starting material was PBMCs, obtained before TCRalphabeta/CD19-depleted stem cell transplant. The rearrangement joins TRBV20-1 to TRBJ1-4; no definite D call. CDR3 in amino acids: CSARGQTLGYPGEKLFF. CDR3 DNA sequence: TGCAGTGCTAGAGGCCAAACGTTAGGATATCCCGGGGAAAAACTGTTTTTT.